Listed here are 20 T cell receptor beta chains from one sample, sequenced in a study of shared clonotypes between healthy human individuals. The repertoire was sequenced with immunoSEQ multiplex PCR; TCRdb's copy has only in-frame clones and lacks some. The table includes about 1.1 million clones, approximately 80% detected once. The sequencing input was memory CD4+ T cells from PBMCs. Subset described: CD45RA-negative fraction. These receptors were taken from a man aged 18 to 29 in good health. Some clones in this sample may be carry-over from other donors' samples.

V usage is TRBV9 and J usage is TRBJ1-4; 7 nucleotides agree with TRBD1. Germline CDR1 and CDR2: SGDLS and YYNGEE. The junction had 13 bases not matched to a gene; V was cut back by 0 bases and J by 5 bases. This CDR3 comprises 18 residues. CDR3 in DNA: TGTGCCAGCAGCGTAGAGGGCCCGTGGGGGGACAGAAATGAAAAACTGTTTTTT. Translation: CASSVEGPWGDRNEKLFF.

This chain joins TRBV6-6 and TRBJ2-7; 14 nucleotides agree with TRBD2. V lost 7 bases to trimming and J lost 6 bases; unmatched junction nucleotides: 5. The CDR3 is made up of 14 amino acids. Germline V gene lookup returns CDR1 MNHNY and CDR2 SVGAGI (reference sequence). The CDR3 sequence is CASNAGTSGSEQYF. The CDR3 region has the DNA TGTGCCAGCAACGCCGGGACTAGCGGGAGCGAGCAGTACTTC.

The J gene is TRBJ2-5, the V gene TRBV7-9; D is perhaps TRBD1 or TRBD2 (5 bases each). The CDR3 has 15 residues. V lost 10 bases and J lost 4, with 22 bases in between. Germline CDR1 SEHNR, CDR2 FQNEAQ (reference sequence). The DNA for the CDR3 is TGTGCCAATACGGAGAGGGTTGGGGCTGGAGAGACCCAGTACTTC. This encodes CANTERVGAGETQYF. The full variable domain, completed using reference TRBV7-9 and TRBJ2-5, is DTGVSQNPRHKITKRGQNVTFRCDPISEHNRLYWYRQTLGQGPEFLTYFQNEAQLEKSRLLSDRFSAERPKGSFSTLEIQRTEQGDSAMYLCANTERVGAGETQYFGPGTRLLVL.

For the CDR3, the DNA is TGTGCCAGCAGCCCCCCCGGACTAGCGGGAGGGCGCTGGGTCTCCGAGCAGTACTTC. This sequence encodes CASSPPGLAGGRWVSEQYF. The chain couples TRBV7-9 to TRBJ2-7; 15 bases align to TRBD2. V was clipped by 5 bases and J by 6 bases; unmatched bases: 17. The CDR3 covers 19 residues. CDR1 is SEHNR and CDR2 is FQNEAQ in the germline V gene (reference sequence).

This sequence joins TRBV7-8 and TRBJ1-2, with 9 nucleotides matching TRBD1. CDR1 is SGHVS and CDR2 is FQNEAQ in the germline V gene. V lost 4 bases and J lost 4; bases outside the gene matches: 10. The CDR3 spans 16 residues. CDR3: CASSSLRDRDFYGYTF. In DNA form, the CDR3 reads TGTGCCAGCAGCTCTCTCCGGGACAGGGATTTCTATGGCTACACCTTC.

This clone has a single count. As DNA, the CDR3 is TGTGCCAGCAGTGAAGGGCTAGGAGGTGGCGCAGATACGCAGTATTTT. Encoded protein: CASSEGLGGGADTQYF. The chain combines TRBV2 with TRBJ2-3; TRBD2 is a possible D gene (5 bases). Germline V gene data show CDR1 as SNHLY and CDR2 as FYNNEI. V dropped 1 base and J dropped 4 bases, with 15 bases sitting between them. This CDR3 spans 16 amino acids.

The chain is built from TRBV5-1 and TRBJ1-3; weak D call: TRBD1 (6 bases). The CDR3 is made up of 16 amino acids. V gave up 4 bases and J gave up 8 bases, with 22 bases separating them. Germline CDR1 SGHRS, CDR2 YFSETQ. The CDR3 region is CASSPAARQVGDTIYF. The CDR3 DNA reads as TGCGCCAGCAGCCCTGCAGCTCGACAGGTCGGAGACACCATATATTTT.

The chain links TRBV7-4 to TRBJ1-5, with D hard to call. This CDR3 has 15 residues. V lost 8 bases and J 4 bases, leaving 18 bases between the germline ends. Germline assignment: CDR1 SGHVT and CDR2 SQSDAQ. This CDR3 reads CASPLEVRSNQPQHF. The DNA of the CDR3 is TGTGCCAGCCCCCTTGAGGTGCGCTCAAATCAGCCCCAGCATTTT.

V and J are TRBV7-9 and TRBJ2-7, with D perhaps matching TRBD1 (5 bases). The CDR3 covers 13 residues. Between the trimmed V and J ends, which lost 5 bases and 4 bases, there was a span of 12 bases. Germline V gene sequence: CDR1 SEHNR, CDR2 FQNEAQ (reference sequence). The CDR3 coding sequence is TGTGCCAGCAGCCGGTTGACAGATTACGAGCAGTACTTC. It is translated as CASSRLTDYEQYF.

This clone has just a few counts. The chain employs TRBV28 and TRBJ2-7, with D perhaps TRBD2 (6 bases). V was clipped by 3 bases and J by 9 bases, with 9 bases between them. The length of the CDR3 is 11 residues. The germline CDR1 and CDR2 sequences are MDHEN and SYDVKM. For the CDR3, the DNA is TGTGCCAGCAGTTTTGAGGGAGGGCAGTACTTC. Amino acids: CASSFEGGQYF. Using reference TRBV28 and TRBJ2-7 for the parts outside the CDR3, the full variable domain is DVKVTQSSRYLVKRTGEKVFLECVQDMDHENMFWYRQDPGLGLRLIYFSYDVKMKEKGDIPEGYSVSREKKERFSLILESASTNQTSMYLCASSFEGGQYFGPGTRLTVT.

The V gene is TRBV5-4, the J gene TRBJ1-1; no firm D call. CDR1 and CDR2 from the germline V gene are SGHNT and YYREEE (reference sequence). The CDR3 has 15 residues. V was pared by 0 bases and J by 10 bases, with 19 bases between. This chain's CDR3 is CASSLEGSKHIGAFF. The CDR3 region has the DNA TGTGCCAGCAGCTTGGAGGGCTCAAAACACATTGGAGCTTTCTTT.

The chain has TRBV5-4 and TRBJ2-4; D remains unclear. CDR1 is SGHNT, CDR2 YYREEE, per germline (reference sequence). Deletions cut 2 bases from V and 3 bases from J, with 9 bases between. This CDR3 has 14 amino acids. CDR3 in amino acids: CASSLSGIKNIQYF. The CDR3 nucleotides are TGTGCCAGCAGCTTATCAGGTATCAAAAACATTCAGTACTTC. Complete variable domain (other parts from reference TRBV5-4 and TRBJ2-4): ETGVTQSPTHLIKTRGQQVTLRCSSQSGHNTVSWYQQALGQGPQFIFQYYREEENGRGNFPPRFSGLQFPNYSSELNVNALELDDSALYLCASSLSGIKNIQYFGAGTRLSVL.

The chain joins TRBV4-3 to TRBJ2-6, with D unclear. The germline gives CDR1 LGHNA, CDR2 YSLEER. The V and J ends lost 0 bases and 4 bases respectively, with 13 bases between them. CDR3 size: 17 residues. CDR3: CASSQDALVVGANVLTF. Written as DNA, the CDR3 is TGCGCCAGCAGCCAAGATGCTCTGGTGGTGGGGGCCAACGTCCTGACTTTC.

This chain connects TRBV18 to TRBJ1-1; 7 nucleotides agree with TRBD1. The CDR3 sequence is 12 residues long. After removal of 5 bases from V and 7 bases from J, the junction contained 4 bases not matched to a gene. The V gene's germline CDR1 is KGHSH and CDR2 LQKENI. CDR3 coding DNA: TGTGCCAGCTCATCCCGGACAGGTGAAGCTTTCTTT. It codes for CASSSRTGEAFF.

The CDR3 sequence is CASSPGLLYNEQFF. CDR3 in DNA: TGCGCCAGCAGCCCAGGACTGTTGTACAATGAGCAGTTCTTC. The rearrangement joins TRBV5-1 to TRBJ2-1, with D possibly being TRBD2 (5 bases). V was pared by 4 bases and J by 4 bases, with 12 bases between. CDR1 and CDR2 from the germline V gene are SGHRS and YFSETQ. The CDR3 consists of 14 residues.

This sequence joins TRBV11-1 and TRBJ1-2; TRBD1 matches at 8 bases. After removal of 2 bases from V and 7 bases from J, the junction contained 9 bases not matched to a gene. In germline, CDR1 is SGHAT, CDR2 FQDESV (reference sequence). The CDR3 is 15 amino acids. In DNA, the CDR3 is TGTGCCAGCAGCTTACTGCAGGACAGGGCGTTTGGCTACACCTTC. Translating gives CASSLLQDRAFGYTF.

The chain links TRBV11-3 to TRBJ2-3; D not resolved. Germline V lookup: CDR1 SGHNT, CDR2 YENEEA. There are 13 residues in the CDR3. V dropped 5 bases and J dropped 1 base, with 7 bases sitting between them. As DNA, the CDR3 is TGTGCCAGCAGCATGTCAGGCACAGATACGCAGTATTTT. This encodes CASSMSGTDTQYF.

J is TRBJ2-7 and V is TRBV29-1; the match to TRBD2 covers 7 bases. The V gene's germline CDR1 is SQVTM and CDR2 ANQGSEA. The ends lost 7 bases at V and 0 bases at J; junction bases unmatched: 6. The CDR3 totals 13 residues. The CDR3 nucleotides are TGCAGCGCCGGGGGGTCCGGCTCCTACGAGCAGTACTTC. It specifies CSAGGSGSYEQYF.

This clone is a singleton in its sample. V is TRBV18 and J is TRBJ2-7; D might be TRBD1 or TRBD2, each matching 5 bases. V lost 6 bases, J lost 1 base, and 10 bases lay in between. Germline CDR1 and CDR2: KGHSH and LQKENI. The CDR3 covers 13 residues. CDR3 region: CASSGGVSYEQYF. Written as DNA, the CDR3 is TGTGCCAGCTCTGGGGGTGTTTCCTACGAGCAGTACTTC.

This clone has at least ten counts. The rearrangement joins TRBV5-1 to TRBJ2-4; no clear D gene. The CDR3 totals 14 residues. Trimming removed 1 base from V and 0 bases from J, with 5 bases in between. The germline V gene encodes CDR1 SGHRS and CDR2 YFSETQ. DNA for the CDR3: TGCGCCAGCAGCTTGACCCTAGCCAAAAACATTCAGTACTTC. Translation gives CASSLTLAKNIQYF.